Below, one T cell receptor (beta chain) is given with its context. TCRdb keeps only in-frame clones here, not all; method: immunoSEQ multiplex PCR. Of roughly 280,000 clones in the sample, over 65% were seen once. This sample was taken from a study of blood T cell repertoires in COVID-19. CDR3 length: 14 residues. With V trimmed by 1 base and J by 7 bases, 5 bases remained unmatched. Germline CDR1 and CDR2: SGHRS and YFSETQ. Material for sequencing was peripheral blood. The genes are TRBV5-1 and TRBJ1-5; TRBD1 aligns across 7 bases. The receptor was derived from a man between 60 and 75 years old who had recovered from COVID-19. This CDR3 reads CASSLSGRGQPQHF. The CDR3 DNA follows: TGCGCCAGCAGCTTGTCCGGCAGGGGGCAGCCCCAGCATTTT.